The TCR beta chain described here comes from a study of T cells in Graves' hyperthyroidism and ophthalmopathy. The CDR3 covers 15 residues. Germline CDR1 is LGHDT and CDR2 is YNNKEL (reference sequence). V lost 1 base, J lost 6 bases, and 12 bases lay in between. Each diagnosis drew on symptoms, thyroxine, TRAb, thyroid ultrasound and orbital computed tomography findings. Initially, at the first diagnosis of hyperthyroidism and before any ophthalmopathy symptoms, blood was sampled. This clonotype was observed a handful of times. A much larger clone lies one base from this, so it may be a read error. TCR beta CDR3 regions were amplified from RNA transcripts. The primer set for the first-round RT-PCR of the TCR CDR3 was HTBI. TCRdb passed the multiplex PCR reads through MiXCR, listing each CDR3 protein once. The sample yields 250,000 or so distinct CDR3 sequences, 14% to 15% seen once.

J is TRBJ1-4 and V is TRBV3-1; no reliable D call. The TCR was taken from a woman aged 40 to 49 with Graves' hyperthyroidism that later progressed to Graves' ophthalmopathy. The specimen was blood. The CDR3 loop is CASSQGPASYEKLFF. The CDR3 bases are TGTGCCAGCAGCCAAGGTCCGGCAAGTTATGAAAAACTGTTTTTT.